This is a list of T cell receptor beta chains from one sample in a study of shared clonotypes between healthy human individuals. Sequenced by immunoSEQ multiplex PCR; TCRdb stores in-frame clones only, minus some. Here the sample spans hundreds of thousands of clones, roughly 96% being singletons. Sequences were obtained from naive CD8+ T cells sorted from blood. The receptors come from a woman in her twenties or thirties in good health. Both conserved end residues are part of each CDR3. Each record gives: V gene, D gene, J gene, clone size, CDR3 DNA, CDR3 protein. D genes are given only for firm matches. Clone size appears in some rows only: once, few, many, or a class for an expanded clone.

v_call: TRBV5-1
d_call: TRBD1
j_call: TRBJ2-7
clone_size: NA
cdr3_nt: TGCGCCAGCAGCTTAAGGGGGCATCCCACCGAGCAGTACTTC
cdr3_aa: CASSLRGHPTEQYF

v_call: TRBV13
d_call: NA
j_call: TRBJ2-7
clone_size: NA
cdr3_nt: TGTGCCAGCAGCTTAGGTGGGGCTTTTTCCTACGAGCAGTACTTC
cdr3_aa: CASSLGGAFSYEQYF

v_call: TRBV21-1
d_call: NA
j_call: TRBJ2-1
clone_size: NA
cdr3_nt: TGTGCCAGCAGCAAAGGGCGCAATGAGCAGTTCTTC
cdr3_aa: CASSKGRNEQFF

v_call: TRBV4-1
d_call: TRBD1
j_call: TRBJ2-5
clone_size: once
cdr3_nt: TGCGCCAGCAGCCAAGACCCGACCGGGACAGGGATATGGGAGACCCAGTACTTC
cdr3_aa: CASSQDPTGTGIWETQYF

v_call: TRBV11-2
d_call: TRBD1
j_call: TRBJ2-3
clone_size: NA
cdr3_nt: TGTGCCAGCAGCCTTATAGGGGGACAGACCGGCCTCTACACAGATACGCAGTATTTT
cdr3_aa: CASSLIGGQTGLYTDTQYF

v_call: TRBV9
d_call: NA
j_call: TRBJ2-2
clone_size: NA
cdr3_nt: TGTGCCAGCAGCGTAGGTGACCAGGTGTGGGGGGCCGGGGAGCTGTTTTTT
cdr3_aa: CASSVGDQVWGAGELFF

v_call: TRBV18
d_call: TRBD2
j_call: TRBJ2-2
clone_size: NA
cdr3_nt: TGTGCCAGCTCACCGGGACTAGCGGGAGAAGTGACCGGGGAGCTGTTTTTT
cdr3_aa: CASSPGLAGEVTGELFF

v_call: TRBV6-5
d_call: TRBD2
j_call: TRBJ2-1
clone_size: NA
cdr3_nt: TGTGCCAGCAGTTACTTTAGCGGGAGTGACGATGAGCAGTTCTTC
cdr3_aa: CASSYFSGSDDEQFF

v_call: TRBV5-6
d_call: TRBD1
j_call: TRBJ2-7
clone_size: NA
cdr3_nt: TGTGCCAGCAGCTTAACCGGGACAGGGCTCTCCTACGAGCAGTACTTC
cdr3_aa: CASSLTGTGLSYEQYF

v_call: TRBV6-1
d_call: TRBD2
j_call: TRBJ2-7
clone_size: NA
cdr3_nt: TGTGCCAGCAGTGCCCCAGCGGGAGGGCCCTCCGAGCAGTACTTC
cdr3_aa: CASSAPAGGPSEQYF

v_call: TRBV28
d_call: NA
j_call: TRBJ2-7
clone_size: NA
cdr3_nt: TGTGCCAGCAGTTTAGAGACCGGCCGCTACGAGCAGTACTTC
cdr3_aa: CASSLETGRYEQYF

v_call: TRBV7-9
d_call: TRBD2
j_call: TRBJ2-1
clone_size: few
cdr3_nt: TGTGCCAGCAGAACCCGGACTAGCGGGACCAATGAGCAGTTCTTC
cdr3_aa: CASRTRTSGTNEQFF

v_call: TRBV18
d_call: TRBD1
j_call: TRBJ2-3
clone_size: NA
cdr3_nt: TGTGCCAGCTCACCACCCGAGACAGGGATGACAGATACGCAGTATTTT
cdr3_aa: CASSPPETGMTDTQYF

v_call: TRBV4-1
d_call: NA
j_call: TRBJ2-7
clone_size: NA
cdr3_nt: TGCGCCAGCAGCCACGTTGGGGGTGACGAGCAGTACTTC
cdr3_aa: CASSHVGGDEQYF

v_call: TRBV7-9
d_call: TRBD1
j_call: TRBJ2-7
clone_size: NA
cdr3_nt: TGTGCCAGCAGCCGAGAGACAGGGGCCGGTGGGCGCGAGCAGTACTTC
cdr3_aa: CASSRETGAGGREQYF

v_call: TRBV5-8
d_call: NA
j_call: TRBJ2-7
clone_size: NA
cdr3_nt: TGTGCCAGCAGCTTGGCCTCCTCCTACGAGCAGTACTTC
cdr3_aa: CASSLASSYEQYF

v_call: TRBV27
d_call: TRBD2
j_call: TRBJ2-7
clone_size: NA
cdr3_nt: TGTGCCAGCAGCCGGACTAGCGGCTACGAGCAGTACTTC
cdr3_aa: CASSRTSGYEQYF

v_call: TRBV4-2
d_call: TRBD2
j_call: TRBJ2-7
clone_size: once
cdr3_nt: TGTGCCAGCAGCCAAGAGACTAGCGGTTCGGGTGAGCAGTACTTC
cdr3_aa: CASSQETSGSGEQYF

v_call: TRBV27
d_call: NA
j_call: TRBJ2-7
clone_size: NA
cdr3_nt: TGTGCCAGCAGTTTGGGAAGGGGGGCAACCTACGAGCAGTACTTC
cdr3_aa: CASSLGRGATYEQYF

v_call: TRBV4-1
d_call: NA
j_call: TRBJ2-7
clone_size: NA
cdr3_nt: TGCGCCAGCAGCCAAGAGGCGTGGGCCGGTCACGAGCAGTACTTC
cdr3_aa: CASSQEAWAGHEQYF

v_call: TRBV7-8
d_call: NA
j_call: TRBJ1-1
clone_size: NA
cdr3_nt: TGTGCCAGCAGCCCGGACAGAATTATGAACACTGAAGCTTTCTTT
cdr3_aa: CASSPDRIMNTEAFF

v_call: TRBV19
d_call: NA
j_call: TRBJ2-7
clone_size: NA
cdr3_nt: TGTGCCAGTACTTCTAGCGACTCCTACGAGCAGTACTTC
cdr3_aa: CASTSSDSYEQYF

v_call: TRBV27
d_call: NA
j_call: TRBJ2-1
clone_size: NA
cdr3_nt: TGTGCCAGCAGTTTATGGGCAGGGACGAACAATGAGCAGTTCTTC
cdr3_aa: CASSLWAGTNNEQFF

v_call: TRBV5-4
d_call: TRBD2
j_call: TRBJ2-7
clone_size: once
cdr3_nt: TGTGCCAGCAGCTTGGCGGGAGCGGGGATCGAGCAGTACTTC
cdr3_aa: CASSLAGAGIEQYF

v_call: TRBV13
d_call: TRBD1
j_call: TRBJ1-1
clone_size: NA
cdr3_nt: TGTGCCAGCGCGTACAGGGGGAACACTGAAGCTTTCTTT
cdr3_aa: CASAYRGNTEAFF

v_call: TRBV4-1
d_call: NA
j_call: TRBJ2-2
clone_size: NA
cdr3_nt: TGCGCCAGCAGCACCCGATCCACCACCGGGGAGCTGTTTTTT
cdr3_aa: CASSTRSTTGELFF

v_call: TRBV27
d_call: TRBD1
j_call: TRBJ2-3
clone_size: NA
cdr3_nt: TGTGCCACGCGACAGGGTGTTTCGTTTGATACGCAGTATTTT
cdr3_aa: CATRQGVSFDTQYF

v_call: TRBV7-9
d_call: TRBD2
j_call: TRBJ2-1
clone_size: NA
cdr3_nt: TGTGCCAGCAGTTTAGGACTAGCGGTTTACAATGAGCAGTTCTTC
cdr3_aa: CASSLGLAVYNEQFF

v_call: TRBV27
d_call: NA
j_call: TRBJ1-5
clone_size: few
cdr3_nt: TGTGCCAGCAGTTCCCTGTATCAGCCCCAGCATTTT
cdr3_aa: CASSSLYQPQHF

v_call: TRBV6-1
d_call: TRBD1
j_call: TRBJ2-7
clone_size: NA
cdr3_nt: TGTGCCAGCAGTTCAGGACAGGGAACGTACGAGCAGTACTTC
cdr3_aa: CASSSGQGTYEQYF

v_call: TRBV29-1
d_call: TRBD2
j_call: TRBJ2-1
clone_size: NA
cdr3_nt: TGCAGCGTTGTAGCGGGAGGGCGCAATGAGCAGTTCTTC
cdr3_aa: CSVVAGGRNEQFF

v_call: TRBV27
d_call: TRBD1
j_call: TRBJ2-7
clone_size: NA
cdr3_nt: TGTGCCAGCAGCCTGGACAGGGGGCTCAACGAGCAGTACTTC
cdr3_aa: CASSLDRGLNEQYF

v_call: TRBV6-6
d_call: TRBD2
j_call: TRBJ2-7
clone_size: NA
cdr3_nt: TGTGCCAGCAGTTTGACTAGCGGGAGCCACGAGCAGTACTTC
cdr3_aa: CASSLTSGSHEQYF

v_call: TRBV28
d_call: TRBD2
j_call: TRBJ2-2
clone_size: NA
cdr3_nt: TGTGCCAGCAGTCCCGGGACTATTGGCACCGGGGAGCTGTTTTTT
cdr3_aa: CASSPGTIGTGELFF

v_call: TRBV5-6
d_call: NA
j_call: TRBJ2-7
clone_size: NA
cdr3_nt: TGTGCCAGCAGCAGCGGGACAGCCTACGAGCAGTACTTC
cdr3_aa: CASSSGTAYEQYF

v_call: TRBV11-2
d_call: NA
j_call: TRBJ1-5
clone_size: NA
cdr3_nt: TGTGCCAGCAGCGCGAGCCACGCAAATCAGCCCCAGCATTTT
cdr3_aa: CASSASHANQPQHF

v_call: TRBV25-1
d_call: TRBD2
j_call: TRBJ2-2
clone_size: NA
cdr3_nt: TGTGCCAGCAGTGATGCTAGCGGGAAGAACACCGGGGAGCTGTTTTTT
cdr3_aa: CASSDASGKNTGELFF